This TCR beta chain was captured by sequencing in a study of cytotoxic CD8 clonotypes in ibrutinib-treated CLL. Study in general: Responses: approximately 24 partial, 2 complete; after median 68 months, approximately 15 stayed remitted, around 12 progressed. Per sample, productive templates averaged around 250,000 and productive rearrangements averaged roughly 91,000. General study points: Clonality climbed at ibrutinib response, then dropped toward baseline at progression. Patients had baseline clonality above age-matched healthy donors, and this clonality moved with circulating CD8+ T-cell counts.

With respect to this clone: Its specificity is not known.

Assay: immunoSEQ multiplex PCR; the TCRdb copy retains only in-frame clones and omits some. The data contain about 300,000 clones, around 69% of them seen just once; the ten biggest clones take up about 5.8%. This CDR3 contains 14 residues. Germline values: CDR1 SGDLS, CDR2 YYNGEE. The ends were cut back, 4 bases at V and 4 bases at J, with 15 bases in the middle. Here the sequenced sample was PBMCs, taken at disease progression, from a patient treated with ibrutinib. The rearrangement joins TRBV9 to TRBJ2-7; TRBD1 might be the D (5 bases). The receptor's source is a human donor with chronic lymphocytic leukemia. The CDR3 nucleotides read TGTGCCAGCAGCCGCGCAGGGTCTGGGTACGAGCAGTACTTC. Translated, it gives CASSRAGSGYEQYF.